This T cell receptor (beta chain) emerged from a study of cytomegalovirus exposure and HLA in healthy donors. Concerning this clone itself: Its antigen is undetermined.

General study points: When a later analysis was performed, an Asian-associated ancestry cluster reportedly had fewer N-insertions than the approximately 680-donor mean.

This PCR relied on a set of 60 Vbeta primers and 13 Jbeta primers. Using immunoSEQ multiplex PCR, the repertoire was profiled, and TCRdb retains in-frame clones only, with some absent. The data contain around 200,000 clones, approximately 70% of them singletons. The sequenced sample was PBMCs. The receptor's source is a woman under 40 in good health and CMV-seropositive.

CDR3 sequence reads: CASSLLGYGSRGTEAFF. The CDR3 coding sequence is TGTGCCAGCAGCTTGCTAGGGTACGGGAGCCGGGGAACTGAAGCTTTCTTT. The chain is built from TRBV7-8 and TRBJ1-1, with no clear D. CDR1 and CDR2 from the germline V gene are SGHVS and FQNEAQ. The CDR3 has 17 amino acids. V lost 3 bases, J lost 5 bases, and 22 bases lay in between. Full variable domain (outside the CDR3, taken from reference TRBV7-8 and TRBJ1-1): GAGVSQSPRYKVAKRGQDVALRCDPISGHVSLFWYQQALGQGPEFLTYFQNEAQLDKSGLPSDRFFAERPEGSVSTLKIQRTQQEDSAVYLCASSLLGYGSRGTEAFFGQGTRLTVV.